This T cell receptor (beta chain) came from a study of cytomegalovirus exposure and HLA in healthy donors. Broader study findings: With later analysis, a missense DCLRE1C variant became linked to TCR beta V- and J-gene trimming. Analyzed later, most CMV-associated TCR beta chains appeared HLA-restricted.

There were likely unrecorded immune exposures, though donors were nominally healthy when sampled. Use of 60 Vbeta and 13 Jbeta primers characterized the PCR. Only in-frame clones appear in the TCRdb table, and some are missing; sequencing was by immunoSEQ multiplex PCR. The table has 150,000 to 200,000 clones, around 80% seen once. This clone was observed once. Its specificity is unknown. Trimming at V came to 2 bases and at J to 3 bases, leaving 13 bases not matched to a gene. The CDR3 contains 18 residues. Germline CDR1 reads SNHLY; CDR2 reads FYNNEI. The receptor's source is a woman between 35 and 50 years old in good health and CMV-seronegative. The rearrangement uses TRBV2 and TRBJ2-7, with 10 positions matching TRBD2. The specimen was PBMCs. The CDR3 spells CASSEKMSGRAFGYEQYF. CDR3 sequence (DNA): TGTGCCAGCAGTGAAAAGATGAGCGGGAGGGCCTTCGGCTACGAGCAGTACTTC.